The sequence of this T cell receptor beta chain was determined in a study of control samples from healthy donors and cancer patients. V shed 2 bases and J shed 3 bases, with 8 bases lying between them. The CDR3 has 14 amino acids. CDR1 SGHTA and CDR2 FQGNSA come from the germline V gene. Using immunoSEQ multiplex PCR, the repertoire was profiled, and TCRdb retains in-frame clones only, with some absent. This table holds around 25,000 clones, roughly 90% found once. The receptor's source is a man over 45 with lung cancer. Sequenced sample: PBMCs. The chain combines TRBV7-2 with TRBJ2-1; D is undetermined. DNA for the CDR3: TGTGCCAGCAGCTTATCGTCCAGCTACAATGAGCAGTTCTTC. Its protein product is CASSLSSSYNEQFF.